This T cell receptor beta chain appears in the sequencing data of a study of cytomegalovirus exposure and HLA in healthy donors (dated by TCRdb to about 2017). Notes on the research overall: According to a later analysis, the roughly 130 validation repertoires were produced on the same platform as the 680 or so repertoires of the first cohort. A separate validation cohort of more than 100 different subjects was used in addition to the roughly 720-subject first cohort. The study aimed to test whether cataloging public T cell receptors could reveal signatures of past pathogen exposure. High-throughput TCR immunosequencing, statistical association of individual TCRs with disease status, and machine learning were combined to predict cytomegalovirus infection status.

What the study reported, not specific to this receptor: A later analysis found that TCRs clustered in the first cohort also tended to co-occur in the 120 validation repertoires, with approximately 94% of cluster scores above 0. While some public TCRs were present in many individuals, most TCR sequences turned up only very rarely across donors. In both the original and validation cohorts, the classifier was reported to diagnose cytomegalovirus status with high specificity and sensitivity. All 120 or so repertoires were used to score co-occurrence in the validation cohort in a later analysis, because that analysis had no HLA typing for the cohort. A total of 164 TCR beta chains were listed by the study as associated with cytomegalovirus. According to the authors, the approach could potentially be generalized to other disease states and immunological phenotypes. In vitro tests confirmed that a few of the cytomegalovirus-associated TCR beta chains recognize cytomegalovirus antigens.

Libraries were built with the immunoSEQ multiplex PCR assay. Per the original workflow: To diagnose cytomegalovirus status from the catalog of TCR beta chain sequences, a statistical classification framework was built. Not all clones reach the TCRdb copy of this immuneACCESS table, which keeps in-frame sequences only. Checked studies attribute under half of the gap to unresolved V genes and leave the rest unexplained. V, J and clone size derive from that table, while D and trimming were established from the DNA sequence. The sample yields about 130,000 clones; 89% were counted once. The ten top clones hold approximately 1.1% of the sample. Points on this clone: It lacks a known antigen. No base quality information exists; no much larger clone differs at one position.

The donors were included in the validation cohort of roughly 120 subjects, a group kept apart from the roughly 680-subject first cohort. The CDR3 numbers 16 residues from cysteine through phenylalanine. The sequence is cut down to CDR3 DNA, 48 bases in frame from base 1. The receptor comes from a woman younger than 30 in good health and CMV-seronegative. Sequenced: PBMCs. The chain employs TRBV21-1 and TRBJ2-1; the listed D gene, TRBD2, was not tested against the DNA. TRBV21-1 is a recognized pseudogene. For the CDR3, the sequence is CASSKGGDLLYNEQFF. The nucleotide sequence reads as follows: TGTGCCAGCAGTAAGGGAGGAGATCTCCTCTACAATGAGCAGTTCTTC.